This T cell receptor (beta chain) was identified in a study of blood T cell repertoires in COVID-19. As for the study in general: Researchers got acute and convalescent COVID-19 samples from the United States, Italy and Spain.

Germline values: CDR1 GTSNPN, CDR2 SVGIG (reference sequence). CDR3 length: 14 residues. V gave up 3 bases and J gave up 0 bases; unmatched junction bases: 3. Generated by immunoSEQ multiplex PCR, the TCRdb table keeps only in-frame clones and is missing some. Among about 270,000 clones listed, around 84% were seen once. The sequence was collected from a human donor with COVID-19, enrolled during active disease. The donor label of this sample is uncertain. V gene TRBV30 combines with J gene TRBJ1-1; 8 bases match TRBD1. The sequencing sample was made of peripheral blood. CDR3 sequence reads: CAWRGQVLNTEAFF. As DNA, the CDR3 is TGTGCCTGGAGGGGACAGGTCCTGAACACTGAAGCTTTCTTT.